The TCR beta chain under discussion was sequenced for a study of T cell repertoires in aging, cancer and after chemotherapy. Background on the study: Donors were grouped into six age bands spanning 30 or younger through 70 or older. Repeat sampling of healthy donors over several months to years showed clear clonal overlap. General observations from the study: Across the chemotherapy interval, each cancer cohort showed higher median generation probability, suggesting thymic rebound.

Peripheral blood genomic DNA, not sorted cells or RNA, was the template. This clonotype turned up a few times. Its antigen is still unknown. The CDR3 loop spans 14 amino acids. The germline CDR1 and CDR2 sequences are SGHRS and YFSETQ. Trimming at V came to 5 bases and at J to 7 bases, leaving 10 bases not matched to a gene. Rearranged V-D-J TRB sequences were amplified with a mixed TRB-A/B primer pool. MiXCR, applied by TCRdb to the multiplex PCR reads, yields one record per CDR3 protein. The data contain about 2,200 distinct CDR3 sequences, about 27% of them singletons. The sequenced sample consisted of blood. V is TRBV5-1 and J is TRBJ2-7; 9 bases are shared with TRBD1. The TCR originated in a human donor in good health. CDR3 bases: TGCGCCAGCAGGAAGGGACAGGGCTCTCCAGAGCAGTACTTC. It encodes CASRKGQGSPEQYF.